Below, one T cell receptor (beta chain) is given with its context. The data are from a study of shared clonotypes between healthy human individuals. Per the germline V gene, CDR1 is MNHEY and CDR2 is SMNVEV (reference sequence). The CDR3 totals 14 residues. V was clipped by 5 bases and J by 0 bases, with 7 bases between them. The sorted-subset replicate PCRs were given around 190 ng DNA, which is 30,000 or so T cell genomes. Sequenced by immunoSEQ multiplex PCR; TCRdb stores in-frame clones only, minus some. The table shows hundreds of thousands of clones, with about 90% occurring only once. Naive CD8 cells comprised CD45RO-negative, CCR7-positively selected cells, excluding terminally differentiated effector memory CD45RA+ cells.

The receptor's source is a man aged 30 to 45 in good health. V gene TRBV27 combines with J gene TRBJ1-4; a possible D gene is TRBD1 (5 bases). The sample comprised naive CD8+ T cells sorted from blood. The CDR3 loop is CASSKQATNEKLFF. The CDR3 coding sequence is TGTGCCAGCAGTAAACAGGCAACTAATGAAAAACTGTTTTTT.